This T cell receptor beta chain comes out of a study of blood T cell repertoires in COVID-19. Study information: The United States, Italy and Spain were the sources of the acute and convalescent COVID-19 samples. The cDNA or gDNA used as material had been derived from T cells, B-cell-depleted T cells, or PBMCs.

This study enrolled people aged about 18 to 95 from approximately 25 US geographic areas. V shed 0 bases and J shed 7 bases, with 15 bases lying between them. Per the germline V gene, CDR1 is SGHAT and CDR2 is FQNNGV. CDR3 length equals 15 residues. Data came from immunoSEQ multiplex PCR; TCRdb stores just in-frame clones and leaves some out. In the table there are 470,000 or so clones, roughly nine tenths of which are singletons. Sequencing input: PBMCs or T cells enriched from blood (not recorded which). The genes are TRBV11-2 and TRBJ1-2; the D gene is possibly TRBD1 (6 bases). The sequence came from a woman between 18 and 30 years old with acute COVID-19. The CDR3 DNA follows: TGTGCCAGCAGCTTAGACTCCACAGGGAGTCGTGGCTACACCTTC. Its translation is CASSLDSTGSRGYTF.